This T cell receptor (beta chain) came from a study of tumor and adjacent non-tumor tissue in lung cancer. Study-level information: Patients comprised eleven to twelve adenocarcinoma, 2 squamous cell carcinoma and 1 small cell lung cancer. Study-wide findings and caveats: Higher tumor TCR diversity was associated with shorter survival.

Concerning this clonotype: Its antigen is as yet unknown.

The CDR3 covers 13 residues. Germline CDR1 and CDR2: MNHNS and SASEGT. The V gene lost 5 bases and the J gene lost 5 bases, with 10 bases spanning the gap. A modified ARM-PCR protocol with three rounds of nested PCR amplified TCRbeta. TCRdb used MiXCR to reprocess the multiplex PCR reads, holding one entry per CDR3 protein. The sample has fewer than 85,000 distinct CDR3 sequences, 65% to 90% seen once. This sample's RNA came from whole unsorted tissue. This receptor was obtained from a woman between 50 and 59 years old with non-small cell lung cancer. The sample comprised lung tumor tissue. The chain links TRBV6-1 to TRBJ1-5; a possible D gene is TRBD1 (5 bases). DNA of the CDR3: TGTGCCAGCAGTAAAGTGACAGATCAGCCCCAGCATTTT. Protein: CASSKVTDQPQHF.